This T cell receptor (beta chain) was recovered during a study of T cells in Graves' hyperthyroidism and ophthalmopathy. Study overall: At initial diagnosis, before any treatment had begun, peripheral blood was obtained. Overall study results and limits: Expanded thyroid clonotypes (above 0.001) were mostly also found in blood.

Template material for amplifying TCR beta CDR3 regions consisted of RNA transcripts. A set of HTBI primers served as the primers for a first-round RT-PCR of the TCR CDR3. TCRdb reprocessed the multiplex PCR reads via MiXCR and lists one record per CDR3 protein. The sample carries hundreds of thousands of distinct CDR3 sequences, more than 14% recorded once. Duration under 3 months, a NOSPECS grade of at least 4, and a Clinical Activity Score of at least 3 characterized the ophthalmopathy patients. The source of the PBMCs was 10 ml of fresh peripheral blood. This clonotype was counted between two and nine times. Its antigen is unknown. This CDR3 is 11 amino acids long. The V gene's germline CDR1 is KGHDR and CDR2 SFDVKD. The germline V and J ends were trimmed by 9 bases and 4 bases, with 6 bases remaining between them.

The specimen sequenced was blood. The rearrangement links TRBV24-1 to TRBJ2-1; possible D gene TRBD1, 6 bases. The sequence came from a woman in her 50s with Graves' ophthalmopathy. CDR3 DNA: TGTGCCACCGGACAGTACAATGAGCAGTTCTTC. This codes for CATGQYNEQFF.